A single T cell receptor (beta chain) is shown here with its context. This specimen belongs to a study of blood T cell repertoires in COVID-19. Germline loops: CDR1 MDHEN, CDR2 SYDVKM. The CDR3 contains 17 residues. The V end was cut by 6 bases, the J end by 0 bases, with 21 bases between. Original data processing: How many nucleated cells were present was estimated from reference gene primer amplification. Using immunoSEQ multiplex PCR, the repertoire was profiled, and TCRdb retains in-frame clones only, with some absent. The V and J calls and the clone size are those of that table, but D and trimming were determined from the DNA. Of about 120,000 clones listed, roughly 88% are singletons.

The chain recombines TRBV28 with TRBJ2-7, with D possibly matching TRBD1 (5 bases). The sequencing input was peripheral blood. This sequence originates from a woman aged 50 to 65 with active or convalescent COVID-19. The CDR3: CASRPYGADIGSYEQYF. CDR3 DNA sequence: TGTGCCAGCAGACCCTATGGGGCTGATATCGGCTCCTACGAGCAGTACTTC.